This T cell receptor beta chain was recovered during a study of CD8 T cells in ankylosing spondylitis. General study points: Disease-linked clones were CD8+ and relatively rare in peripheral blood.

V lost 3 bases, J lost 0 bases, and 15 bases lay in between. The CDR3 has 15 amino acids. Germline values: CDR1 DFQATT, CDR2 SNEGSKA (reference sequence). The sample holds many counts of this clonotype. Antigen unknown. TCRdb re-called the 5' RACE reads through MiXCR, storing one row per CDR3 protein. The table lists about 240,000 distinct CDR3 sequences, around 9.2% of them singletons, with approximately 7% in the top ten. The chain couples TRBV20-1 to TRBJ2-7; D is perhaps TRBD2 (6 bases). Specimen: blood, either unsorted or a sorted T cell fraction (not recorded which). The receptor was isolated from a male donor with ankylosing spondylitis or in good health (not recorded which). CDR3 sequence (DNA): TGCAGTGCTAGTGGCCCGGGACTGCCCTCCTACGAGCAGTACTTC. Translated, it gives CSASGPGLPSYEQYF.